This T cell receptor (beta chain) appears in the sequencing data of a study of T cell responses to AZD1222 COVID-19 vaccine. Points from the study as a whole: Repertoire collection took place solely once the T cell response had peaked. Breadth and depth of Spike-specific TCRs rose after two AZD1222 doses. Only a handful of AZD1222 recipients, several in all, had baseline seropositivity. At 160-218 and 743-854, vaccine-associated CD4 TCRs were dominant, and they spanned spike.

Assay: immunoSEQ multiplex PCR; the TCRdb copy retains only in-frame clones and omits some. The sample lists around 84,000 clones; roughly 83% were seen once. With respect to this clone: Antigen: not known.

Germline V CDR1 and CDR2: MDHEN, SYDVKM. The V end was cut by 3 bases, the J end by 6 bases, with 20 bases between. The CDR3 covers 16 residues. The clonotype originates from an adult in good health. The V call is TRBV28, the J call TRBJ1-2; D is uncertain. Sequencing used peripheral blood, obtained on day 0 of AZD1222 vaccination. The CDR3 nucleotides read TGTGCCAGCAGTTTCCCCACCGACGGCTATTTAGATGGCTACACCTTC. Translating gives CASSFPTDGYLDGYTF.